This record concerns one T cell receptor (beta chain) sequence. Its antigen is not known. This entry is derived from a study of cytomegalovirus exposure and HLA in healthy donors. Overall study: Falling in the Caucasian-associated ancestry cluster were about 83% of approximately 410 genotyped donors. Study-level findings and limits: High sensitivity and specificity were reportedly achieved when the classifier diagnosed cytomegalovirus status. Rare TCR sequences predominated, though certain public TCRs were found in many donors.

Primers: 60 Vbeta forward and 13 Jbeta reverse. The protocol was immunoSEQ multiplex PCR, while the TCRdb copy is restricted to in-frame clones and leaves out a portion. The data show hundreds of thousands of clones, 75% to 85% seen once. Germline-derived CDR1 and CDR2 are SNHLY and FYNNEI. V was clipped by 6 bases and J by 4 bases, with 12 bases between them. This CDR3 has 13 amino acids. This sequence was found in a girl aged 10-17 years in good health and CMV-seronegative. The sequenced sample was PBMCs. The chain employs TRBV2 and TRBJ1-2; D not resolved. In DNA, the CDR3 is TGTGCCAGCAGCCTTGACACCTCCTATGGCTACACCTTC. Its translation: CASSLDTSYGYTF.